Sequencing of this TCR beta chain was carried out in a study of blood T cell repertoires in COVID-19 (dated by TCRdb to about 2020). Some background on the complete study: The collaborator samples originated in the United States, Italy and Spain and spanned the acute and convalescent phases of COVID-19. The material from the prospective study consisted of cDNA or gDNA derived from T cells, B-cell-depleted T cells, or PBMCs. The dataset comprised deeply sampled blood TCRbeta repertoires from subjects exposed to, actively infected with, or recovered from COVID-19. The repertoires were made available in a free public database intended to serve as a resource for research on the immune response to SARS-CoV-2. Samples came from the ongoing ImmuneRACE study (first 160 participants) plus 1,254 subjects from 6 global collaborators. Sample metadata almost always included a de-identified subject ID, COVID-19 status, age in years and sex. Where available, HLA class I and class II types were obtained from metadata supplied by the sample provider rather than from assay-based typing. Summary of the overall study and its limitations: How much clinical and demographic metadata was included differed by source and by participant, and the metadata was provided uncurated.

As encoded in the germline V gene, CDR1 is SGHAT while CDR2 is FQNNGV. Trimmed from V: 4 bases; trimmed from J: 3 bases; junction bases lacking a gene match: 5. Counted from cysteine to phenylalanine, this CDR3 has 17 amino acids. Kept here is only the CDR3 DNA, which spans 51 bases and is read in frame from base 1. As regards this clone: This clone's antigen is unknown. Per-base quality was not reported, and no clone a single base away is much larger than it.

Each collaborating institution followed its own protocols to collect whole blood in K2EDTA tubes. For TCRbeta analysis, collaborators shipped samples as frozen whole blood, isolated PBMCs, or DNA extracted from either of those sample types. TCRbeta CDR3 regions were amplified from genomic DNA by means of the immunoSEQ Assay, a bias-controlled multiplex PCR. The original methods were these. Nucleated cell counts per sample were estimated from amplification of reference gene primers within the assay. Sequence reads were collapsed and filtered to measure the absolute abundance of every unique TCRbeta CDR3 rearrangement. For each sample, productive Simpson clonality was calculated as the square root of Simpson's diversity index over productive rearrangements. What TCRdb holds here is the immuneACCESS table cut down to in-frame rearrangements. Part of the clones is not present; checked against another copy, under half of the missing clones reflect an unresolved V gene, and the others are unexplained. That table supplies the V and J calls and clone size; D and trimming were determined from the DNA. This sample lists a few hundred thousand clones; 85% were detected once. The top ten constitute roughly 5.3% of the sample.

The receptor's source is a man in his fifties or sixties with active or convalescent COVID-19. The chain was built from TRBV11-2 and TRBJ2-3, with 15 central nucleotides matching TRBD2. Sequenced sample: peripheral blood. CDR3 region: CASSSQGLAGGTDTQYF. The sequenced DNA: TGTGCCAGCAGCTCACAGGGACTAGCGGGAGGAACAGATACGCAGTATTTT.